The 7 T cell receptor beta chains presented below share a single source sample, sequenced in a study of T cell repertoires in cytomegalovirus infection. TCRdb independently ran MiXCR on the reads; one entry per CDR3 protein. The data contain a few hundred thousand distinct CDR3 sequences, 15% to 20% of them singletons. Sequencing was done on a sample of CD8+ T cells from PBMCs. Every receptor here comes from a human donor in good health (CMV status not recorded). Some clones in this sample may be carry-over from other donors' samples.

The CDR3 region is CASRPTLGGQNTEAFF. The CDR3 nucleotides are TGTGCCAGCAGGCCAACACTCGGGGGACAAAACACTGAAGCTTTCTTT. This chain connects TRBV6-2 or TRBV6-3 to TRBJ1-1, with TRBD1 as a possible D gene (6 bases). Trimming took off 6 bases at V and 2 bases at J, with 19 bases between the two ends. The germline CDR1 and CDR2 sequences are MNHEY and SVGEGT. CDR3 size: 16 residues.

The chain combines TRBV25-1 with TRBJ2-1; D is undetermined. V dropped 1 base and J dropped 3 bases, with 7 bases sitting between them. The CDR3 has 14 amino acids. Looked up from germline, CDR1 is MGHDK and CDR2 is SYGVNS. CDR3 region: CASSELLFYNEQFF. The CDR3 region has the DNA TGTGCCAGCAGTGAATTACTTTTCTACAATGAGCAGTTCTTC. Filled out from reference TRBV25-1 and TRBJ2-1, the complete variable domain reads EADIYQTPRYLVIGTGKKITLECSQTMGHDKMYWYQQDPGMELHLIHYSYGVNSTEKGDLSSESTVSRIRTEHFPLTLESARPSHTSQYLCASSELLFYNEQFFGPGTRLTVL.

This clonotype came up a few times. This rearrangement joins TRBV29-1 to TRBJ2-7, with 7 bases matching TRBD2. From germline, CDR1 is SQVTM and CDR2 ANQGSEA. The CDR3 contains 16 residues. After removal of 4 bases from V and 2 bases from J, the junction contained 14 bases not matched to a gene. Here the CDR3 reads CSVGGGVGDGAYEQYF. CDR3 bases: TGCAGCGTTGGGGGGGGGGTCGGGGACGGAGCCTACGAGCAGTACTTC.

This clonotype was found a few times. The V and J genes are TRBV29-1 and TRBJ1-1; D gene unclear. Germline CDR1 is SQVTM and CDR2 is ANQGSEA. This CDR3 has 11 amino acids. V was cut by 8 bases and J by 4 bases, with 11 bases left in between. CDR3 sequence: CSPRVGTEAFF. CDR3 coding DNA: TGCAGCCCACGTGTGGGCACTGAAGCTTTCTTT.

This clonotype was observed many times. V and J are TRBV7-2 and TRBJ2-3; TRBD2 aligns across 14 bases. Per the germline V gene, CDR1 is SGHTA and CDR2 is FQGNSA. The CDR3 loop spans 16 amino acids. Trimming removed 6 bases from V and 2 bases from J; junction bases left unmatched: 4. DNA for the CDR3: TGTGCCAGCAGTCGACTAGCGGGAGGGGACACAGATACGCAGTATTTT. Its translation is CASSRLAGGDTDTQYF.

CDR3 coding DNA: TGCAGTGCTAGAGACTCCCGAGGAGGGGCCGAGCAGTACTTC. Protein sequence: CSARDSRGGAEQYF. V usage is TRBV20-1 and J usage is TRBJ2-7, with a possible D match to TRBD2 (6 bases). Trimming removed 0 bases at V and 6 bases at J, with 15 bases between. The CDR3 is 14 amino acids. The germline V gene has CDR1 DFQATT and CDR2 SNEGSKA (reference sequence).

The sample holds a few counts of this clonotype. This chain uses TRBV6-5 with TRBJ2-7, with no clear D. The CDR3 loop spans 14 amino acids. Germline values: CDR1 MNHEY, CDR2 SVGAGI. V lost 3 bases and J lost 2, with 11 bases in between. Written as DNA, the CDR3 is TGTGCCAGCAGTTATGTGGGGTCGACCTACGAGCAGTACTTC. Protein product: CASSYVGSTYEQYF.